Listed here are 13 T cell receptor beta chains from one sample, sequenced in a study of shared clonotypes between healthy human individuals. The assay was immunoSEQ multiplex PCR, and TCRdb's table has in-frame clones only and misses some. The table shows around 530,000 clones, with around 80% occurring only once. Sequencing input: PBMCs. These receptors were collected from a woman aged 40 to 50 in good health. Some clones in this sample may be carry-over from other donors' samples.

The V call is TRBV7-8, the J call TRBJ2-7; 11 bases are a match to TRBD1. CDR3 length: 15 amino acids. The V and J ends lost 4 bases and 5 bases, in that order; junction bases with no gene match: 7. CDR1 SGHVS and CDR2 FQNEAQ come from the germline V gene. This CDR3 is CASSSSGTGGDEQYF. In nucleotides, the CDR3 is TGTGCCAGCAGCTCAAGCGGGACAGGGGGTGACGAGCAGTACTTC.

The chain combines TRBV2 with TRBJ2-7; D perhaps matches TRBD2 (5 bases). The CDR3 consists of 12 residues. Per germline, CDR1 SNHLY and CDR2 FYNNEI. Trimming left V 2 bases short and J 9 bases short, with 11 bases between. CDR3 protein: CASSEQRTGQYF. The CDR3, as DNA: TGTGCCAGCAGTGAACAACGGACTGGGCAGTACTTC. Looking up the rest from reference TRBV2 and TRBJ2-7 gives the full variable domain: EPEVTQTPSHQVTQMGQEVILRCVPISNHLYFYWYRQILGQKVEFLVSFYNNEISEKSEIFDDQFSVERPDGSNFTLKIRSTKLEDSAMYFCASSEQRTGQYFGPGTRLTVT.

This sequence joins TRBV7-2 and TRBJ2-7; D might be TRBD2 (6 bases). The CDR3 totals 13 residues. Germline loops: CDR1 SGHTA, CDR2 FQGNSA. The ends were cut back, 6 bases at V and 6 bases at J, with 15 bases in the middle. Here the CDR3 DNA reads TGTGCCAGCAGTTCCCCCACGCGGGGCGAGCAGTACTTC. This codes for CASSSPTRGEQYF.

The rearrangement joins TRBV27 to TRBJ2-7, with D possibly TRBD1 on 7 matching bases. V lost 4 bases, J lost 7 bases, and 20 bases lay in between. The CDR3 is 15 amino acids. The V gene's germline CDR1 is MNHEY and CDR2 SMNVEV (reference sequence). CDR3 nucleotide sequence: TGTGCCAGCAGTTACGGAGGGGGCGCCTTGGGGGAGCAGTACTTC. As protein: CASSYGGGALGEQYF.

In its sample, this clone was seen once. V gene TRBV11-3 combines with J gene TRBJ2-2; perhaps TRBD1 as D (6 bases). This CDR3 region has 16 residues. Germline loops: CDR1 SGHNT, CDR2 YENEEA. V lost 1 base to trimming and J lost 1 base, with 10 bases between them. CDR3 coding DNA: TGTGCCAGCAGCTTAGTAAGGGGGAGGAACACCGGGGAGCTGTTTTTT. Its translation: CASSLVRGRNTGELFF.

The chain recombines TRBV28 with TRBJ1-3, with unresolved D. Germline CDR1 is MDHEN and CDR2 is SYDVKM. This CDR3 spans 13 amino acids. V lost 7 bases and J lost 0, with 7 bases in between. The CDR3 is CASKVSSGNTIYF. The CDR3 DNA is TGTGCCAGCAAAGTGAGCTCTGGAAACACCATATATTTT.

The CDR3 here is CASSFGHTEAFF. The CDR3 DNA reads TGCGCCAGCAGCTTTGGGCACACTGAAGCTTTCTTT. The chain recombines TRBV5-1 with TRBJ1-1, with no clear D. Germline V gene sequence: CDR1 SGHRS, CDR2 YFSETQ. The CDR3 sequence is 12 residues long. Trimming pared 2 bases from V and 3 bases from J, leaving 5 bases between.

J is TRBJ2-1 and V is TRBV11-1; TRBD2 is a possible D gene (6 bases). Trimming pared 5 bases from V and 8 bases from J, leaving 22 bases between. From germline, CDR1 is SGHAT and CDR2 FQDESV (reference sequence). The CDR3 runs to 16 residues. The CDR3 coding sequence is TGTGCCAGCAGCCCATTACGCGGCGGGGCTGCCTATGAGCAGTTCTTC. The encoded protein is CASSPLRGGAAYEQFF. Full variable domain (missing parts from reference TRBV11-1 and TRBJ2-1): EAEVAQSPRYKITEKSQAVAFWCDPISGHATLYWYRQILGQGPELLVQFQDESVVDDSQLPKDRFSAERLKGVDSTLKIQPAELGDSAMYLCASSPLRGGAAYEQFFGPGTRLTVL.

The chain carries TRBV5-1 and TRBJ1-2; the D is unclear. The CDR3 runs to 14 residues. Trimming left V 0 bases short and J 4 bases short, with 10 bases between. Germline V lookup: CDR1 SGHRS, CDR2 YFSETQ. DNA for the CDR3: TGCGCCAGCAGCTTGGAGGACGGCAGCTATGGCTACACCTTC. Translated, it gives CASSLEDGSYGYTF. Variable domain in full (rest from reference TRBV5-1 and TRBJ1-2): KAGVTQTPRYLIKTRGQQVTLSCSPISGHRSVSWYQQTPGQGLQFLFEYFSETQRNKGNFPGRFSGRQFSNSRSEMNVSTLELGDSALYLCASSLEDGSYGYTFGSGTRLTVV.

With respect to this clone: The sample holds other DNA sequences that translate to the same CDR3. The rearrangement links TRBV7-3 to TRBJ2-1; 8 bases align to TRBD2. V dropped 5 bases and J dropped 7; count of bases not matched to a gene: 7. Looked up from germline, CDR1 is SGHTA and CDR2 is FQGTGA. This CDR3 is built from 14 residues. In DNA, the CDR3 is TGTGCCAGCAGCCTATCGGGACTAGGGAATGAGCAGTTCTTC. Residues: CASSLSGLGNEQFF.

The chain links TRBV6-6 to TRBJ2-5; 8 bases are a match to TRBD2. From germline, CDR1 is MNHNY and CDR2 SVGAGI (reference sequence). CDR3 length equals 14 residues. V dropped 3 bases and J dropped 5; count of bases not matched to a gene: 5. The CDR3 is CASSYREGGETQYF. CDR3 coding DNA: TGTGCCAGCAGTTATCGGGAGGGAGGGGAGACCCAGTACTTC.

The chain is built from TRBV5-1 and TRBJ2-7; TRBD1 matches at 7 bases. V gave up 6 bases and J gave up 5 bases; unmatched junction bases: 11. The CDR3 is 14 residues long. The germline V gene has CDR1 SGHRS and CDR2 YFSETQ. CDR3 coding DNA: TGCGCCAGCACCACGGGACAGCCCCTGGACGAGCAGTACTTC. Translated, it gives CASTTGQPLDEQYF.

The rearrangement links TRBV5-5 to TRBJ1-1; D gene unclear. Germline V gene sequence: CDR1 SGHKS, CDR2 YYEKEE (reference sequence). CDR3 length: 15 residues. V was cut by 4 bases and J by 0 bases, with 13 bases left in between. CDR3: CASSPSGRMNTEAFF. CDR3 bases: TGTGCCAGCAGCCCTAGTGGAAGGATGAACACTGAAGCTTTCTTT.